The TCR beta chain described here comes from a study of T-cell reconstitution after alpha-beta-depleted transplantation in children. This clonotype was detected many times. Unique molecular identifiers were used in preparing the TCRbeta library. TCRdb recomputed calls from the PCR reads with MiXCR, one row per CDR3 protein. The table shows 360,000 or so distinct CDR3 sequences, with approximately 20% occurring only once. Looked up from germline, CDR1 is SGHTA and CDR2 is FQGNSA. This CDR3 contains 13 residues. Trimming pared 3 bases from V and 13 bases from J, leaving 15 bases between. The source material was PBMCs from the stem cell graft donor, sampled from the stem cell graft. The V and J genes are TRBV7-2 and TRBJ2-2; the D is unclear. This receptor was obtained from a human donor who donated a stem cell graft to a child with acute myeloid leukemia. The CDR3 nucleotides read TGTGCCAGCAGCTTGACGTGGACCGGTGGGCTGTTTTTT. It is translated as CASSLTWTGGLFF.